The 24 T cell receptor beta chains given below trace back to one sample, sequenced in a study of T cells after yellow fever vaccination. MiXCR, applied by TCRdb to the 5' RACE reads, yields one record per CDR3 protein. The sample lists some 250,000 distinct CDR3 sequences; more than 3.5% were seen once. The material was PBMCs, obtained 15 days after the yellow fever booster vaccination. These receptors were taken from a man aged 18 to 35 who received the YFV17D yellow fever vaccine.

This clonotype was recorded many times. The V and J genes are TRBV7-3 and TRBJ2-5; 16 nucleotides line up with TRBD2. The CDR3 has 18 amino acids. Losses at the gene ends were 3 bases for V and 1 base for J; bases not matched to a gene: 5. The germline gives CDR1 SGHTA, CDR2 FQGTGA. The CDR3 DNA sequence: TGTGCCAGCAGCTTGGGGACTAGCGGGGGGGGACGCCAAGAGACCCAGTACTTC. This sequence encodes CASSLGTSGGGRQETQYF.

The sample holds many counts of this clonotype. The chain carries TRBV10-2 and TRBJ1-5; TRBD1 might be the D (5 bases). V was clipped by 7 bases and J by 5 bases, with 15 bases between them. The germline V gene encodes CDR1 WSHSY and CDR2 SAAADI. The CDR3 loop spans 14 amino acids. The CDR3 loop reads CASTSGRVDQPQHF. Here the CDR3 DNA reads TGCGCCAGCACGTCAGGCAGGGTGGATCAGCCCCAGCATTTT.

This clonotype came up many times. The V call is TRBV4-1, the J call TRBJ1-1; weak D call: TRBD1 (5 bases). Per the germline V gene, CDR1 is MGHRA and CDR2 is YSYEKL. V gave up 0 bases and J gave up 3 bases, with 11 bases separating them. CDR3 length: 15 amino acids. This chain's CDR3 is CASSQDGGRDTEAFF. The CDR3 coding sequence is TGCGCCAGCAGCCAAGATGGGGGTCGAGACACTGAAGCTTTCTTT.

This clonotype has ten or more counts. This rearrangement joins TRBV7-2 to TRBJ2-5; D is uncertain. The CDR3 covers 14 residues. Per germline, CDR1 SGHTA and CDR2 FQGNSA. Trimming took off 4 bases at V and 1 base at J, with 10 bases between the two ends. The CDR3 region has the DNA TGTGCCAGCAGCTCCCGCAGAAGCCAAGAGACCCAGTACTTC. Protein sequence: CASSSRRSQETQYF.

This clonotype was detected many times. V gene TRBV6-5 combines with J gene TRBJ2-4, with D possibly being TRBD2 (6 bases). V was cut by 2 bases and J by 0 bases, with 11 bases left in between. Germline CDR1 reads MNHEY; CDR2 reads SVGAGI. CDR3 length: 16 amino acids. The CDR3 bases are TGTGCCAGCAGTTACCAGGCGGGGCTAGCCAAAAACATTCAGTACTTC. It codes for CASSYQAGLAKNIQYF.

Many counts were recorded for this clonotype. The chain uses TRBV5-1 and TRBJ1-1, with D perhaps matching TRBD1 (5 bases). The CDR3 covers 15 residues. Germline V gene sequence: CDR1 SGHRS, CDR2 YFSETQ. Trimming pared 4 bases from V and 2 bases from J, leaving 15 bases between. The CDR3 DNA follows: TGCGCCAGCAGCCGGCAGACAGAAGTCAACACTGAAGCTTTCTTT. It codes for CASSRQTEVNTEAFF.

In its sample, this clonotype was seen many times. The chain has TRBV5-5 and TRBJ2-3; D perhaps matches TRBD1 (5 bases). V was pared by 4 bases and J by 1 base, with 25 bases between. Germline loops: CDR1 SGHKS, CDR2 YYEKEE (reference sequence). The CDR3 extends over 19 amino acids. The DNA for the CDR3 is TGTGCCAGCAGCCTAAACCCCCGGGCTCCCGAAGGGGGCACAGATACGCAGTATTTT. Residues: CASSLNPRAPEGGTDTQYF.

This clonotype has at least ten counts. V and J are TRBV28 and TRBJ2-1, with 10 bases identical to TRBD2. The germline V gene encodes CDR1 MDHEN and CDR2 SYDVKM. The CDR3 is 14 residues long. Trimming cost V 6 bases and J 9 bases; bases outside gene matches: 8. CDR3 residues: CASRPSGGALEQFF. The CDR3 DNA is TGTGCCAGCAGACCGAGCGGGGGGGCCCTTGAGCAGTTCTTC.

The chain joins TRBV5-1 to TRBJ1-1; no reliable D call. CDR3 length: 14 residues. CDR1 and CDR2 from the germline V gene are SGHRS and YFSETQ. V was pared by 4 bases and J by 4 bases, with 14 bases between. The chain's CDR3 is CASSPPSPGTEAFF. For the CDR3, the DNA is TGCGCCAGCAGCCCCCCCAGCCCTGGCACTGAAGCTTTCTTT.

This clonotype came up many times. This rearrangement joins TRBV5-6 to TRBJ1-1; D is ambiguous. The V and J ends lost 4 bases and 7 bases respectively, with 8 bases between them. The germline V gene encodes CDR1 SGHDT and CDR2 YYEEEE. This CDR3 region has 11 residues. The DNA of the CDR3 is TGTGCCAGCAGCCGAGAACTTGAAGCTTTCTTT. Translation gives CASSRELEAFF.

The table lists this clonotype with many counts. The J gene is TRBJ1-6, the V gene TRBV12-3 or TRBV12-4, with no clear D. The V end was cut by 5 bases, the J end by 8 bases, with 13 bases between. This CDR3 is built from 14 residues. DNA of the CDR3: TGTGCCAGCAGTCCCACCCGGGTAGATTCACCCCTCCACTTT. Residues: CASSPTRVDSPLHF.

This clonotype was observed at least ten times. The chain recombines TRBV9 with TRBJ1-1, with D maybe TRBD1 (6 bases). V was clipped by 4 bases and J by 4 bases, with 11 bases between them. CDR3 length: 13 amino acids. Per germline, CDR1 SGDLS and CDR2 YYNGEE. The CDR3 region has the DNA TGTGCCAGCAGCCCCCCAGGGGTCACTGAAGCTTTCTTT. It translates to CASSPPGVTEAFF. Full variable domain (missing parts from reference TRBV9 and TRBJ1-1): DSGVTQTPKHLITATGQRVTLRCSPRSGDLSVYWYQQSLDQGLQFLIQYYNGEERAKGNILERFSAQQFPDLHSELNLSSLELGDSALYFCASSPPGVTEAFFGQGTRLTVV.

This clonotype was seen repeatedly, ten times or more. This chain uses TRBV5-1 with TRBJ2-3; D is undetermined. V dropped 0 bases and J dropped 5 bases, with 10 bases sitting between them. Per the germline V gene, CDR1 is SGHRS and CDR2 is YFSETQ. CDR3 length equals 14 residues. CDR3 bases: TGCGCCAGCAGCTTGGGGCAACGATTAGATACGCAGTATTTT. It encodes CASSLGQRLDTQYF.

The table lists this clonotype with many counts. CDR3: CASSLDYRGRRTEAFF. The CDR3, as DNA: TGTGCCAGCAGCTTGGACTACAGGGGGCGCCGCACTGAAGCTTTCTTT. The chain has TRBV5-5 and TRBJ1-1, with 9 bases identical to TRBD1. This CDR3 is 16 amino acids long. Germline assignment: CDR1 SGHKS and CDR2 YYEKEE (reference sequence). V trimming: 0 bases; J trimming: 4 bases; junction bases outside the gene matches: 7.

This clonotype came up many times. The chain carries TRBV20-1 and TRBJ2-3, with 9 bases identical to TRBD2. CDR3 size: 14 residues. The trim removed 3 bases at V and 1 base at J, leaving 2 bases unmatched. The germline V gene encodes CDR1 DFQATT and CDR2 SNEGSKA (reference sequence). CDR3 DNA: TGCAGTGCTAGGGTAGCGGGGGGCACAGATACGCAGTATTTT. Its translation: CSARVAGGTDTQYF.

This clonotype was recorded at least ten times. V usage is TRBV12-3 or TRBV12-4 and J usage is TRBJ2-1; 9 bases match TRBD1. This CDR3 contains 15 residues. V lost 3 bases to trimming and J lost 6 bases; unmatched junction nucleotides: 6. As DNA, the CDR3 is TGTGCCAGCAGTTTCGGCGGACAGGGGTTCAATGAGCAGTTCTTC. The encoded protein is CASSFGGQGFNEQFF.

The sample holds many counts of this clonotype. The V call is TRBV7-9, the J call TRBJ2-5, with D hard to call. Looked up from germline, CDR1 is SEHNR and CDR2 is FQNEAQ (reference sequence). Trimming stripped 1 base from V and 5 bases from J, with 8 bases between. The CDR3 is made up of 13 amino acids. The CDR3 bases are TGTGCCAGCAGCTTAGGTCGTTCGGAGACCCAGTACTTC. Translating it yields CASSLGRSETQYF.

Many counts were recorded for this clonotype. The chain carries TRBV5-1 and TRBJ2-1, with 11 bases that match TRBD2. With V trimmed by 5 bases and J by 4 bases, 5 bases remained unmatched. CDR3 length: 15 residues. CDR1 is SGHRS, CDR2 YFSETQ, per germline. DNA of the CDR3: TGCGCCAGCAGATCTAGCGGGGGGACTTACAATGAGCAGTTCTTC. It yields the protein CASRSSGGTYNEQFF.

This clonotype was detected ten times or more. The rearrangement joins TRBV20-1 to TRBJ2-1; D unresolved. Germline V gene lookup returns CDR1 DFQATT and CDR2 SNEGSKA (reference sequence). The CDR3 contains 16 residues. The V and J ends lost 0 bases and 2 bases respectively, with 14 bases between them. As DNA, the CDR3 is TGCAGTGCTAGAGATCTCCGTGGGGTTACCTACAATGAGCAGTTCTTC. Translation: CSARDLRGVTYNEQFF.

This clonotype was seen at least ten times. This chain uses TRBV30 with TRBJ2-2; 7 bases are shared with TRBD2. Germline loops: CDR1 GTSNPN, CDR2 SVGIG (reference sequence). The CDR3 runs 15 residues. Unmatched junction bases numbered 5, after V lost 1 base and J lost 3 bases. The CDR3 loop reads CAWSGSLADTGELFF. CDR3 sequence (DNA): TGTGCCTGGAGTGGTTCCCTAGCGGACACCGGGGAGCTGTTTTTT.

This clonotype was seen ten or more times. V and J are TRBV2 and TRBJ2-5, with a possible D match to TRBD1 (6 bases). The germline V gene encodes CDR1 SNHLY and CDR2 FYNNEI. The CDR3 totals 13 residues. With 6 bases removed from V and 4 bases from J, the gap between germline ends came to 12 bases. CDR3 protein: CASRLQGRETQYF. The CDR3 DNA is TGTGCCAGCAGATTGCAGGGGAGAGAGACCCAGTACTTC.

This clonotype was found many times. V gene TRBV18 combines with J gene TRBJ1-1; 7 nucleotides agree with TRBD1. The trim removed 6 bases at V and 4 bases at J, leaving 2 bases unmatched. This CDR3 has 12 amino acids. Germline CDR1 reads KGHSH; CDR2 reads LQKENI. The CDR3: CASSTGFTEAFF. CDR3 bases: TGTGCCAGCTCGACAGGGTTCACTGAAGCTTTCTTT.

This clonotype was found many times. The chain carries TRBV30 and TRBJ2-5, with a tentative D call TRBD2 (6 bases). CDR1 and CDR2 from the germline V gene are GTSNPN and SVGIG (reference sequence). The CDR3 is 14 residues long. The V end was cut by 3 bases, the J end by 5 bases, with 16 bases between. CDR3 residues: CAWSSAGGRETQYF. The CDR3 region has the DNA TGTGCCTGGAGCTCAGCCGGGGGTCGCGAGACCCAGTACTTC. The full variable domain, its missing parts supplied by reference TRBV30 and TRBJ2-5, is SQTIHQWPATLVQPVGSPLSLECTVEGTSNPNLYWYRQAAGRGLQLLFYSVGIGQISSEVPQNLSASRPQDRQFILSSKKLLLSDSGFYLCAWSSAGGRETQYFGPGTRLLVL.

This clonotype was counted at least ten times. The chain joins TRBV11-2 to TRBJ1-1; perhaps TRBD1 as D (5 bases). This CDR3 is built from 15 residues. The germline V gene encodes CDR1 SGHAT and CDR2 FQNNGV. Trimming cost V 5 bases and J 5 bases, with 18 bases left between them. The CDR3 DNA sequence: TGTGCCAGCAGCGCCAGGGACGAAGGGGAAACTGAAGCTTTCTTT. It is translated as CASSARDEGETEAFF.